The 5 T cell receptor beta chains presented below share a single source sample, sequenced in a study of T-cell memory formation after mild COVID-19. TCRdb re-analysed the 5' RACE reads in MiXCR, keeping a single row per CDR3 protein. The sample lists more than 300,000 distinct CDR3 sequences, 12% to 15% seen once, with 22% in the top ten. Sequencing was done on a sample of PBMCs or a T cell subset sorted from them (not recorded which). The source of these receptors is a man between 18 and 35 years old who had mild COVID-19 (a few samples of this study predate the infection). Cell type and time point are not known.

This clonotype appeared a few times. V gene TRBV6-2 or TRBV6-3 combines with J gene TRBJ1-5; D unresolved. Looked up from germline, CDR1 is MNHEY and CDR2 is SVGEGT. Trimming removed 7 bases from V and 4 bases from J, with 14 bases in between. This CDR3 spans 14 amino acids. CDR3 bases: TGTGCCAGCAAATCGGTAGGAGGGAATCAGCCCCAGCATTTT. Its translation is CASKSVGGNQPQHF.

This clonotype was recorded many times. The chain has TRBV5-8 and TRBJ1-1, with 8 nucleotides matching TRBD1. The CDR3 totals 13 residues. With V trimmed by 2 bases and J by 10 bases, 7 bases remained unmatched. Looked up from germline, CDR1 is SGHTS and CDR2 is YDEGEE. The DNA for the CDR3 is TGTGCCAGCAGCTTTACAGGGGGATTAGGAGCTTTCTTT. This sequence encodes CASSFTGGLGAFF.

The rearrangement joins TRBV20-1 to TRBJ1-1; D call uncertain. Germline CDR1 DFQATT, CDR2 SNEGSKA (reference sequence). The CDR3 has 13 amino acids. The CDR3 DNA follows: TGCAGCCTTCCGGGCCTCGGGGAAGTTGAAGCTTTCTTT. It codes for CSLPGLGEVEAFF.

The sample holds many counts of this clonotype. V usage is TRBV20-1 and J usage is TRBJ1-5; possibly TRBD1 for D (6 bases). Trimming removed 1 base from V and 4 bases from J, with 11 bases in between. Germline V CDR1 and CDR2: DFQATT, SNEGSKA (reference sequence). The CDR3 is 14 amino acids. CDR3 bases: TGCAGTGCTAGAGCCCTCCAGGGGAATCAGCCCCAGCATTTT. As protein: CSARALQGNQPQHF.

This clonotype showed up just a few times. This chain links TRBV7-6 with TRBJ2-1; 12 bases align to TRBD2. V lost 5 bases, J lost 0 bases, and 5 bases stayed unmatched. CDR3 size: 17 residues. Germline lookup yields CDR1 SGHVS and CDR2 FNYEAQ. The CDR3 spells CASSRTSGDASYNEQFF. The CDR3 nucleotides read TGTGCCAGCAGCCGGACTAGCGGGGACGCCTCCTACAATGAGCAGTTCTTC.